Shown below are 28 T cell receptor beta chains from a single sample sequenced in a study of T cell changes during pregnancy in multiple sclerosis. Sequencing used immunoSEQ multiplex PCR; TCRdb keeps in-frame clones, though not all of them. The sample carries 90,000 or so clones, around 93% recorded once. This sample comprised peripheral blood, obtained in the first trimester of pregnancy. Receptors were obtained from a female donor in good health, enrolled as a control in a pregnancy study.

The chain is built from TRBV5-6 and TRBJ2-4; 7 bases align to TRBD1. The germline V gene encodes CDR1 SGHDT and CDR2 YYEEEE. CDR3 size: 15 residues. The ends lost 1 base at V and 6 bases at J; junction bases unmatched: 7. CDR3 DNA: TGTGCCAGCAGCTTGCCCCGGACAGGTTTAAACATTCAGTACTTC. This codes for CASSLPRTGLNIQYF.

The CDR3: CSASRGRQYF. The CDR3 DNA is TGCAGTGCTAGTAGGGGCAGACAGTACTTC. The J gene is TRBJ2-7, the V gene TRBV20-1; D may be TRBD1 (5 bases). CDR1 and CDR2 (germline): DFQATT, SNEGSKA (reference sequence). This CDR3 is 10 amino acids long. V was pared by 3 bases and J by 10 bases, with 10 bases between.

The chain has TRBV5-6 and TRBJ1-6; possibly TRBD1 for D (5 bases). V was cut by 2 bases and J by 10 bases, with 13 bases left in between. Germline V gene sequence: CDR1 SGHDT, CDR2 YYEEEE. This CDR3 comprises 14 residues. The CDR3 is CASSLRQGESPLHF. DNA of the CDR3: TGTGCCAGCAGCTTACGGCAGGGTGAATCACCCCTCCACTTT.

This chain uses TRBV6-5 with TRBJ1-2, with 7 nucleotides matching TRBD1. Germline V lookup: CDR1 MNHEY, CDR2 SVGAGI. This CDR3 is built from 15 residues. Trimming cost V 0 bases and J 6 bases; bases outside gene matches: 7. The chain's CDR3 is CASSYSNRGKNGYTF. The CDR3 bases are TGTGCCAGCAGTTACTCAAACAGGGGAAAGAATGGCTACACCTTC.

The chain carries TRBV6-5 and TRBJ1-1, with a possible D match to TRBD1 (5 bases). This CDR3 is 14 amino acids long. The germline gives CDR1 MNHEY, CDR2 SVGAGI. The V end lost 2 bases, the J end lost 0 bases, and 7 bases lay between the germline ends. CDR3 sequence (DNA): TGTGCCAGCAGTTACGGGGGGGTGAACACTGAAGCTTTCTTT. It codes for CASSYGGVNTEAFF.

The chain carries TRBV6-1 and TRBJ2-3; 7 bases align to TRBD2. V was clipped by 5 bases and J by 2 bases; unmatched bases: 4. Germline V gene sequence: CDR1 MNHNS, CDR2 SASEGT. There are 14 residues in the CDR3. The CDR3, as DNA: TGTGCCAGCAGTCGGCGGGAGCCCACAGATACGCAGTATTTT. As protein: CASSRREPTDTQYF.

DNA for the CDR3: TGCGCCAGCAGCTCTGAGTACACTGAAGCTTTCTTT. Protein: CASSSEYTEAFF. The J gene is TRBJ1-1, the V gene TRBV4-3; D gene unclear. The V end lost 5 bases, the J end lost 3 bases, and 7 bases lay between the germline ends. This CDR3 is built from 12 residues. In germline, CDR1 is LGHNA, CDR2 YSLEER.

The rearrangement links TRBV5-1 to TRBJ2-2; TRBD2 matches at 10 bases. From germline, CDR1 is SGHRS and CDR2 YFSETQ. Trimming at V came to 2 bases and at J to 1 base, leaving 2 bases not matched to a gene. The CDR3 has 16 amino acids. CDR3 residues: CASSLRTSGNTGELFF. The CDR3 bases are TGCGCCAGCAGCTTAAGGACTAGCGGGAACACCGGGGAGCTGTTTTTT.

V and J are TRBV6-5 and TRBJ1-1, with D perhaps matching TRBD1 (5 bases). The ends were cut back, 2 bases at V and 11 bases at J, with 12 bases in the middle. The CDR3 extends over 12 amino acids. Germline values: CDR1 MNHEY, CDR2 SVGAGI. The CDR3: CASSYPGGWAFF. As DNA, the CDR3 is TGTGCCAGCAGTTACCCCGGGGGGTGGGCTTTCTTT.

Here the CDR3 DNA reads TGTGCCAGTAGCGAAGGGACAGTCCGCAATCAGCCCCAGCATTTT. Translating gives CASSEGTVRNQPQHF. The rearrangement joins TRBV19 to TRBJ1-5; 7 positions agree with TRBD1. V trimming: 6 bases; J trimming: 2 bases; junction bases outside the gene matches: 7. The V gene's germline CDR1 is LNHDA and CDR2 SQIVND (reference sequence). This CDR3 spans 15 amino acids.

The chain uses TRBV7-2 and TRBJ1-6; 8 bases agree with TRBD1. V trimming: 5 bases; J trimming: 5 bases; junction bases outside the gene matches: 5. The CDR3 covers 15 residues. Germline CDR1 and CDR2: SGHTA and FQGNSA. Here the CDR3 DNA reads TGTGCCAGCAGCCGTGGACAGGGAAATAATTCACCCCTCCACTTT. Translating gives CASSRGQGNNSPLHF.

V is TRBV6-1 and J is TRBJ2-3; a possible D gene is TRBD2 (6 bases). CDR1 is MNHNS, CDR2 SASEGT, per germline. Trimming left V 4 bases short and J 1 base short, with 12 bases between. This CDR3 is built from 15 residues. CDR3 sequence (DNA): TGTGCCAGCAGTGGGGCGGGACTGGGCACAGATACGCAGTATTTT. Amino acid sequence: CASSGAGLGTDTQYF.

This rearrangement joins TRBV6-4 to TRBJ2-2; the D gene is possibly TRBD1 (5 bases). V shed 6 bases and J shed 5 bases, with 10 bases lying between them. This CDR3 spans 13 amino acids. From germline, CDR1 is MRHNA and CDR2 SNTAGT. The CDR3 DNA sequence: TGTGCCAGCAGCCCCCAGGGTACCGGGGAGCTGTTTTTT. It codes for CASSPQGTGELFF.

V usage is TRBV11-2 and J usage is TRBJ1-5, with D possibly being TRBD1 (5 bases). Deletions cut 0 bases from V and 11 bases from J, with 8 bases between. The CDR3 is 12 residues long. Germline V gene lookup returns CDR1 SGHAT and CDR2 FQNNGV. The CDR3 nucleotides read TGTGCCAGCAGCTTAGAAGGAGGGGCCCAGCATTTT. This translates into CASSLEGGAQHF.

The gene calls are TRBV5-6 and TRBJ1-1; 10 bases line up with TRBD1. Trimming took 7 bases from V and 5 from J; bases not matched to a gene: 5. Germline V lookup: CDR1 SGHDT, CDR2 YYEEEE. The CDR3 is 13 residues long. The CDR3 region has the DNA TGTGCCAGCCGACGGACAGGGGGAACTGAAGCTTTCTTT. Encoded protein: CASRRTGGTEAFF.

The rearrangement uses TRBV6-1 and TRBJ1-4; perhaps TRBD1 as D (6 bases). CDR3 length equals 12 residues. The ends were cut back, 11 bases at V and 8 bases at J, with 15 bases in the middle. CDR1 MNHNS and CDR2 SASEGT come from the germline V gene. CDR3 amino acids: CAGGWGTEKLFF. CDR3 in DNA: TGTGCCGGCGGTTGGGGGACAGAAAAACTGTTTTTT.

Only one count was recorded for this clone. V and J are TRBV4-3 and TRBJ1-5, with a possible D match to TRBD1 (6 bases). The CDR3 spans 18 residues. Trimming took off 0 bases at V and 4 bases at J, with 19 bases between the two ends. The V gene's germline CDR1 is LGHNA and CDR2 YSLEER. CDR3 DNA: TGCGCCAGCAGCCAAGATTCGTGGGGGGGCGAGCCTAATCAGCCCCAGCATTTT. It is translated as CASSQDSWGGEPNQPQHF.

The CDR3 DNA reads TGTGCCAGTAGTCCCTGGACTGCTTCGGAACTGTTTTTT. Protein product: CASSPWTASELFF. This sequence joins TRBV19 and TRBJ1-4; no definite D call. Per the germline V gene, CDR1 is LNHDA and CDR2 is SQIVND (reference sequence). Trimming pared 5 bases from V and 12 bases from J, leaving 16 bases between. The CDR3 runs to 13 residues.

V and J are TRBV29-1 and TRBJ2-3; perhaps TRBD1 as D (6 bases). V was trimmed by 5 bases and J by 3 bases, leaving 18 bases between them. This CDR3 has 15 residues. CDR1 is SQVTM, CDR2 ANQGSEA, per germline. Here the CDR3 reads CSVYKGQLGTDTQYF. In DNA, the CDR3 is TGCAGCGTTTATAAGGGACAATTAGGGACAGATACGCAGTATTTT.

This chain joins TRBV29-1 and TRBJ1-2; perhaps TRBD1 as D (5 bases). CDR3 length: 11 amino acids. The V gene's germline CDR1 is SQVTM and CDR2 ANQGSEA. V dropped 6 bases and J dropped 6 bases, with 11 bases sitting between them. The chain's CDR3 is CSVRTGDGYTF. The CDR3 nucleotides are TGCAGCGTCCGCACGGGGGATGGCTACACCTTC. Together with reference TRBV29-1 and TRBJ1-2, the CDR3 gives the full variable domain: SAVISQKPSRDICQRGTSLTIQCQVDSQVTMMFWYRQQPGQSLTLIATANQGSEATYESGFVIDKFPISRPNLTFSTLTVSNMSPEDSSIYLCSVRTGDGYTFGSGTRLTVV.

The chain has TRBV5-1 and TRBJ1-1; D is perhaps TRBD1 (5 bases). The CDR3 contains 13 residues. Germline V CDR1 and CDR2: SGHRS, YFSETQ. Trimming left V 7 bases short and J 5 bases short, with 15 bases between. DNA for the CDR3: TGCGCCAGCGGACACCCGGCGGGGACTGAAGCTTTCTTT. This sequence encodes CASGHPAGTEAFF.

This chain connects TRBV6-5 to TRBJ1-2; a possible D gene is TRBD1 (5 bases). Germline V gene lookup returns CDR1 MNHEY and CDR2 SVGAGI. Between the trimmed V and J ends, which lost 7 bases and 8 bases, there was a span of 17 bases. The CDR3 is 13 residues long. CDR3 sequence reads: CASTLNRGKGYTF. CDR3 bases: TGTGCCAGCACTCTTAATAGGGGCAAGGGCTACACCTTC.

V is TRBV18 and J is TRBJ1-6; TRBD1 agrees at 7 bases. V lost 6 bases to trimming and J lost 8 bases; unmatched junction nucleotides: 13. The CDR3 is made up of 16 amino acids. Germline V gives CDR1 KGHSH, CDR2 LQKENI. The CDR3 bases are TGTGCCAGCTCTCCCTCCCCGGGACAGAAAGATTCACCCCTCCACTTT. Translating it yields CASSPSPGQKDSPLHF. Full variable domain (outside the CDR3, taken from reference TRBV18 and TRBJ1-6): NAGVMQNPRHLVRRRGQEARLRCSPMKGHSHVYWYRQLPEEGLKFMVYLQKENIIDESGMPKERFSAEFPKEGPSILRIQQVVRGDSAAYFCASSPSPGQKDSPLHFGNGTRLTVT.

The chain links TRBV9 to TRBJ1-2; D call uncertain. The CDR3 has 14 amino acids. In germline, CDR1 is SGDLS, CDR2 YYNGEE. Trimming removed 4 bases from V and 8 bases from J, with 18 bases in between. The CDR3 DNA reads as TGTGCCAGCAGCCCTGAGGGAGGAGCTGTAGGCTACACCTTC. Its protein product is CASSPEGGAVGYTF.

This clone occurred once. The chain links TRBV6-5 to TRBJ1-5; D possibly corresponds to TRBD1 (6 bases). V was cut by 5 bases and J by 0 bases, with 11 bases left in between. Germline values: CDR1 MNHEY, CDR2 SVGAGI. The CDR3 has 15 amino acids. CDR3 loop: CASSADRLSNQPQHF. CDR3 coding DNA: TGTGCCAGCAGTGCGGACAGACTTAGCAATCAGCCCCAGCATTTT.

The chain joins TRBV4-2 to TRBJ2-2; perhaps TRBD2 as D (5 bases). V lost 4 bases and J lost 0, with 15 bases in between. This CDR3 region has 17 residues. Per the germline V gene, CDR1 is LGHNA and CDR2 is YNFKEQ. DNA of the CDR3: TGTGCCAGCAGCCCGCCGCAACTAGAAACGAACACCGGGGAGCTGTTTTTT. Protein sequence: CASSPPQLETNTGELFF.

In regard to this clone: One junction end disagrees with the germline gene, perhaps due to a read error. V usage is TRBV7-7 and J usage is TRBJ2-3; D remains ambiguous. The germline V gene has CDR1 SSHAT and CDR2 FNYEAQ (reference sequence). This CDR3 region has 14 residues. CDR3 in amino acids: CASSLDLSSDTQYF. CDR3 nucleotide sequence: TGTGCTAGCAGCTTAGACCTATCCTCGGATACGCAGTATTTT.

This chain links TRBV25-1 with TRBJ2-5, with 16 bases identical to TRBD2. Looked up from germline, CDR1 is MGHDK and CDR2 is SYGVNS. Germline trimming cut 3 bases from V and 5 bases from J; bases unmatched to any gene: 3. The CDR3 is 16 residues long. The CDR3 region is CASSERGLAGGETQYF. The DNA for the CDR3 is TGTGCCAGCAGTGAGCGGGGACTAGCGGGGGGGGAGACCCAGTACTTC.